The TCR beta chain under discussion was sequenced for a study of patients and donors after allogeneic stem cell transplantation. The CDR3 length is 16 residues. CDR1 LGHNA and CDR2 YSLEER come from the germline V gene. The V segment lost 2 bases and the J segment 4 bases; nucleotides outside the gene matches: 6. TCRdb ran MiXCR on the RT-PCR reads and lists one entry per CDR3 protein. The sample has hundreds of thousands of distinct CDR3 sequences, 16% seen once. This clonotype was counted only a few times. What was sequenced was blood, either unsorted or a sorted T cell fraction (not recorded which). The receptor comes from a human donor who was either an allogeneic HSCT recipient or a stem cell or donor lymphocyte infusion donor (not recorded which). It is not recorded whose cells these are; they may come from a transplant donor. This rearrangement joins TRBV4-3 to TRBJ2-3; 10 positions agree with TRBD2. CDR3 region: CASSQHLAGVPDTQYF. The CDR3 nucleotides are TGCGCCAGCAGCCAACACCTAGCGGGGGTTCCAGATACGCAGTATTTT.